This TCR beta chain was found in a study of T cell responses to AZD1222 COVID-19 vaccine. V lost 3 bases to trimming and J lost 7 bases, with 13 bases between them. Germline lookup yields CDR1 LGHNA and CDR2 YNFKEQ. CDR3 size: 15 residues. Libraries were prepared by immunoSEQ multiplex PCR; TCRdb keeps only in-frame clonotypes and omits some of them. Among fewer than 180,000 clones, 80% to 95% were seen once, and the ten largest hold approximately 3.4%. Material: peripheral blood, obtained 28 days after the second AZD1222 dose. This TCR was sampled from an adult who received the AZD1222 COVID-19 vaccine. The chain has TRBV4-2 and TRBJ1-6, with a possible D match to TRBD1 (6 bases). CDR3 loop: CASSHPGGANSPLHF. In DNA, the CDR3 is TGTGCCAGCAGCCATCCTGGGGGCGCAAATTCACCCCTCCACTTT.